Presented here are 10 T cell receptor beta chains from one specimen sequenced in a study of T cell responses to AZD1222 COVID-19 vaccine. Sequencing was performed with immunoSEQ multiplex PCR; in TCRdb, only in-frame clones are kept and a portion is missing. The sample shows approximately 17,000 clones, over 60% of them seen only once. The source material was peripheral blood, sampled 28 days after the second AZD1222 dose. These receptors came from an adult who received the AZD1222 COVID-19 vaccine.

The chain joins TRBV29-1 to TRBJ2-3, with D possibly TRBD1 on 7 matching bases. The CDR3 spans 14 residues. Per germline, CDR1 SQVTM and CDR2 ANQGSEA. V was clipped by 4 bases and J by 2 bases, with 13 bases between them. The CDR3 reads CSVAGGSDTDTQYF. As DNA, the CDR3 is TGCAGCGTTGCAGGGGGGTCTGACACAGATACGCAGTATTTT.

This sequence joins TRBV7-8 and TRBJ1-3, with 7 bases that match TRBD1. With V trimmed by 8 bases and J by 2 bases, 3 bases remained unmatched. This CDR3 is built from 13 residues. Germline CDR1 reads SGHVS; CDR2 reads FQNEAQ. The CDR3, as DNA: TGTGCCAGCTCCGGGACAGCTGGAAACACCATATATTTT. It specifies CASSGTAGNTIYF. The variable domain in full, completed from reference TRBV7-8 and TRBJ1-3, reads GAGVSQSPRYKVAKRGQDVALRCDPISGHVSLFWYQQALGQGPEFLTYFQNEAQLDKSGLPSDRFFAERPEGSVSTLKIQRTQQEDSAVYLCASSGTAGNTIYFGEGSWLTVV.

The genes are TRBV27 and TRBJ2-1, with TRBD2 as a possible D gene (6 bases). Germline CDR1 and CDR2: MNHEY and SMNVEV (reference sequence). The CDR3 spans 15 residues. Trimming removed 3 bases from V and 0 bases from J, with 9 bases in between. CDR3 in amino acids: CASSFIGGSYNEQFF. CDR3 in DNA: TGTGCCAGCAGTTTTATCGGGGGCTCCTACAATGAGCAGTTCTTC.

The chain couples TRBV6-5 to TRBJ2-3; 10 bases are shared with TRBD1. Germline CDR1 reads MNHEY; CDR2 reads SVGAGI. V was pared by 0 bases and J by 3 bases, with 3 bases of the junction left unmatched. The CDR3 has 16 amino acids. The CDR3 sequence: CASSYSRTGGTDTQYF. CDR3 bases: TGTGCCAGCAGTTACTCCCGGACAGGGGGGACAGATACGCAGTATTTT.

This clone was counted once. The chain is built from TRBV18 and TRBJ2-6, with a possible D match to TRBD1 (6 bases). Germline values: CDR1 KGHSH, CDR2 LQKENI. This CDR3 spans 16 amino acids. V was pared by 5 bases and J by 0 bases, with 11 bases between. The CDR3 is CASSNTGNSGANVLTF. DNA of the CDR3: TGTGCCAGCTCAAATACAGGGAACTCTGGGGCCAACGTCCTGACTTTC.

This clone occurred a few times. The V gene is TRBV7-9, the J gene TRBJ1-1; D remains unclear. Germline CDR1 is SEHNR and CDR2 is FQNEAQ (reference sequence). V shed 5 bases and J shed 6 bases, with 13 bases lying between them. This CDR3 has 13 residues. The CDR3 protein is CASSPIKASEAFF. CDR3 nucleotide sequence: TGTGCCAGCAGCCCTATTAAGGCGTCTGAAGCTTTCTTT.

The chain couples TRBV3-1 (or the pseudogene TRBV3-2) to TRBJ1-2; 8 bases agree with TRBD1. This CDR3 spans 14 amino acids. Per the germline V gene, CDR1 is LGHDT and CDR2 is YNNKEL (reference sequence). With V trimmed by 3 bases and J by 7 bases, 7 bases remained unmatched. The CDR3 region is CASSHGQGLSGYTF. In DNA, the CDR3 is TGTGCCAGCAGCCACGGACAGGGATTGAGTGGCTACACCTTC.

The genes are TRBV30 and TRBJ1-5; D is possibly TRBD1 (5 bases). The germline CDR1 and CDR2 sequences are GTSNPN and SVGIG (reference sequence). The CDR3 totals 17 residues. Trimming took off 2 bases at V and 0 bases at J, with 17 bases between the two ends. CDR3 sequence reads: CAWSRGRQLNSNQPQHF. CDR3 nucleotides: TGTGCCTGGAGTAGGGGCAGGCAACTGAATAGCAATCAGCCCCAGCATTTT.

V is TRBV14 and J is TRBJ2-2; weak D call: TRBD1 (6 bases). Germline-derived CDR1 and CDR2 are SGHDN and FVKESK. The CDR3 has 15 amino acids. Trimming removed 4 bases at V and 3 bases at J, with 12 bases between. The CDR3 sequence: CASSPRTADTGELFF. The CDR3 DNA follows: TGTGCCAGCAGCCCAAGGACAGCGGACACCGGGGAGCTGTTTTTT.

The chain employs TRBV5-6 and TRBJ1-1; the D gene is possibly TRBD1 (5 bases). The CDR3 contains 13 residues. The germline CDR1 and CDR2 sequences are SGHDT and YYEEEE. V was trimmed by 3 bases and J by 1 base, leaving 7 bases between them. The CDR3 DNA follows: TGTGCCAGCAGCTACGACAGGAACACTGAAGCTTTCTTT. It is translated as CASSYDRNTEAFF.